The 10 T cell receptor beta chains presented below share a single source sample, sequenced in a study of blood T cell repertoires in COVID-19. TCRdb's table, derived via immunoSEQ multiplex PCR, lists solely in-frame clones and lacks some. This sample has 150,000 to 200,000 clones; more than 65% occur once, and the top ten carry approximately 11%. The sequencing sample was made of PBMCs or T cells enriched from blood (not recorded which). The receptor set was obtained from a man aged 45-65 years who had recovered from COVID-19.

This clone was detected only a few times. The chain is built from TRBV27 and TRBJ1-4; D is possibly TRBD1 (6 bases). This CDR3 spans 14 amino acids. The V end was cut by 2 bases, the J end by 11 bases, with 15 bases between. Germline lookup yields CDR1 MNHEY and CDR2 SMNVEV (reference sequence). CDR3 DNA sequence: TGTGCCAGCAGTTTAAACGTCATCACAGGGAAACTGTTTTTT. Its translation is CASSLNVITGKLFF.

The rearrangement uses TRBV3-1 (or the pseudogene TRBV3-2) and TRBJ1-6, with D unresolved. CDR1 and CDR2 (germline): LGHDT, YNNKEL (reference sequence). The CDR3 is 15 residues long. V lost 1 base and J 7 bases, leaving 11 bases between the germline ends. The CDR3 DNA is TGTGCCAGCAGCCAAGGGAGCGGAGTCAATTCACCCCTCCACTTT. Residues: CASSQGSGVNSPLHF.

This clone was seen a single time. V is TRBV28 and J is TRBJ1-5; tentatively, D is TRBD1 (5 bases). Looked up from germline, CDR1 is MDHEN and CDR2 is SYDVKM. The V and J ends lost 5 bases and 7 bases respectively, with 21 bases between them. CDR3 size: 16 residues. CDR3 nucleotides: TGTGCCAGCAGTCTCCCCACCGGGACTGGAGGACAGCCCCAGCATTTT. Protein product: CASSLPTGTGGQPQHF.

V is TRBV9 and J is TRBJ2-3; tentative D call: TRBD1 (5 bases). CDR3 length equals 13 residues. Deletions cut 10 bases from V and 4 bases from J, with 16 bases between. CDR1 is SGDLS and CDR2 is YYNGEE in the germline V gene. CDR3 region: CARRTIRPDTQYF. CDR3 in DNA: TGTGCCCGGCGGACAATCAGGCCAGATACGCAGTATTTT.

The chain couples TRBV18 to TRBJ1-6, with D perhaps matching TRBD1 (5 bases). Germline V gene sequence: CDR1 KGHSH, CDR2 LQKENI. Trimming cost V 4 bases and J 5 bases, with 12 bases left between them. The CDR3 spans 15 residues. The CDR3 DNA reads TGTGCCAGCTCACTAGACCAGGGTGATAATTCACCCCTCCACTTT. This sequence encodes CASSLDQGDNSPLHF.

This clone has just one count. The rearrangement joins TRBV7-2 to TRBJ2-3; perhaps TRBD2 as D (6 bases). Germline V CDR1 and CDR2: SGHTA, FQGNSA. The V end lost 4 bases, the J end lost 0 bases, and 11 bases lay between the germline ends. This CDR3 is built from 15 residues. In nucleotides, the CDR3 is TGTGCCAGCAGCTGGGACTTTCCTAGCACAGATACGCAGTATTTT. Translated, it gives CASSWDFPSTDTQYF.

The gene calls are TRBV18 and TRBJ1-5; D uncertain. The CDR3 covers 13 residues. With 0 bases removed from V and 8 bases from J, the gap between germline ends came to 8 bases. Germline V gene data show CDR1 as KGHSH and CDR2 as LQKENI. This CDR3 is CASSPPGREPQHF. The CDR3 region has the DNA TGTGCCAGCTCACCACCGGGGAGGGAGCCCCAGCATTTT. Combining the CDR3 with reference TRBV18 and TRBJ1-5 gives the whole variable domain NAGVMQNPRHLVRRRGQEARLRCSPMKGHSHVYWYRQLPEEGLKFMVYLQKENIIDESGMPKERFSAEFPKEGPSILRIQQVVRGDSAAYFCASSPPGREPQHFGDGTRLSIL.

The chain carries TRBV7-2 and TRBJ2-1; 10 positions match TRBD2. Germline values: CDR1 SGHTA, CDR2 FQGNSA. V trimming: 5 bases; J trimming: 4 bases; junction bases outside the gene matches: 8. The CDR3 has 16 residues. CDR3 sequence: CASSPNSGGFYNEQFF. The CDR3 DNA reads as TGTGCCAGCAGCCCGAATAGCGGGGGGTTTTACAATGAGCAGTTCTTC.

The gene calls are TRBV5-5 and TRBJ2-1, with a possible D match to TRBD1 (6 bases). Germline V lookup: CDR1 SGHKS, CDR2 YYEKEE (reference sequence). Trimming took off 5 bases at V and 2 bases at J, with 17 bases between the two ends. CDR3 length equals 16 residues. Here the CDR3 reads CASRRDIGNPYNEQFF. The CDR3 nucleotides read TGTGCCAGCAGACGGGACATCGGGAATCCCTACAATGAGCAGTTCTTC.

This chain uses TRBV5-1 with TRBJ2-7, with 9 positions matching TRBD2. Trimming cost V 4 bases and J 1 base; bases outside gene matches: 6. The CDR3 has 15 amino acids. Germline V CDR1 and CDR2: SGHRS, YFSETQ. The CDR3 DNA follows: TGCGCCAGCAGCCTGGTTAGCGGGAGTTCCTACGAGCAGTACTTC. Translating it yields CASSLVSGSSYEQYF.